The entry below gives a single TCR beta chain sequence along with its context. What it recognizes is unknown. This sample was taken from a study of graft-versus-host responses after intestinal transplantation. Across the study: Multivisceral, liver-intestinal, or isolated intestinal grafts were transplanted into recipients. Notes on the study in general: Analysis identified GvH clones in recipient marrow, with some appearing first in ileum or blood.

The CDR3 has 12 residues. In germline, CDR1 is SGHTS, CDR2 YDEGEE. V was trimmed by 2 bases and J by 7 bases, leaving 9 bases between them. Profiled with immunoSEQ multiplex PCR; TCRdb holds only in-frame clones, not every one. Counted here are 30,000 to 40,000 clones, 75% to 90% occurring once; the ten biggest clones make up roughly 3.6%. The source is a human patient who received an intestinal transplant, so some T cells may come from the graft donor. The chain combines TRBV5-8 with TRBJ1-2, with D possibly being TRBD1 (5 bases). Sample: PBMCs, taken roughly 1,000 days after transplant. The CDR3 loop is CASSFSRAGYTF. CDR3 nucleotides: TGTGCCAGCAGCTTTAGCAGGGCTGGCTACACCTTC.